The 16 T cell receptor beta chains reported below all come from one sample, sequenced in a study of T cell responses to AZD1222 COVID-19 vaccine (dated by TCRdb to the early 2020s). The library was made by the immunoSEQ multiplex PCR assay. Imported from immuneACCESS, the table was reduced by TCRdb to in-frame sequences with V and J called. These copies leave out some clones; in studies compared against another copy, an unresolved V gene accounts for under half, and the cause of the remainder is not known. The sample data list 150,000 or so clones, and about nine tenths of these were observed just once. The biggest ten clones account for more than 0.9% of the sample. The sample's time point, from its label and the paper: about 28 days (+/-7) after the second vaccine dose. Sequencing was performed on peripheral blood, taken 28 days after the second AZD1222 dose. The receptor set was obtained from an adult who received the AZD1222 COVID-19 vaccine.

V usage is TRBV5-1 and J usage is TRBJ2-1, with TRBD1 matching 9 bases. The J segment lost 9 bases and the V segment lost 1 base, leaving 14 bases of the junction unmatched. The germline gives CDR1 SGHRS, CDR2 YFSETQ. The CDR3 is 17 amino acids. As DNA, the CDR3 is TGCGCCAGCAGCTTGACCCCCACAGGGGGCCGCGGCGGTGAGCAGTTCTTC. Its translation: CASSLTPTGGRGGEQFF.

This chain uses TRBV3-1 (or the pseudogene TRBV3-2) with TRBJ2-5; D remains ambiguous. Trimming took off 2 bases at V and 4 bases at J, with 2 bases between the two ends. This CDR3 is built from 11 residues. Per germline, CDR1 LGHDT and CDR2 YNNKEL (reference sequence). The CDR3 nucleotides read TGTGCCAGCAGCCAATCAGAGACCCAGTACTTC. Translating it yields CASSQSETQYF.

This clone was counted a few times. The chain links TRBV2 to TRBJ1-3; D might be TRBD1 (6 bases). Germline V CDR1 and CDR2: SNHLY, FYNNEI. The length of the CDR3 is 13 residues. The V and J ends lost 6 bases and 1 base respectively, with 7 bases between them. For the CDR3, the DNA is TGTGCCAGCAGGGGGGCTTCTGGAAACACCATATATTTT. It codes for CASRGASGNTIYF.

The rearrangement links TRBV12-5 to TRBJ2-6; no clear D. The germline CDR1 and CDR2 sequences are LGHNT and FRNRAP. This CDR3 has 13 residues. V was shortened by 7 bases and J by 1 base, with 5 bases between the two germline ends. CDR3 protein: CASARSGANVLTF. The CDR3 DNA sequence: TGTGCTAGTGCCCGGTCTGGGGCCAACGTCCTGACTTTC.

The CDR3 reads CASSVGSGRTSYNEQFF. The CDR3 coding sequence is TGTGCCAGCAGCGTAGGATCCGGGCGGACCTCCTACAATGAGCAGTTCTTC. V and J are TRBV9 and TRBJ2-1, with unresolved D. The CDR3 contains 17 residues. The V end was cut by 0 bases, the J end by 0 bases, with 13 bases between. Germline CDR1 and CDR2: SGDLS and YYNGEE.

The chain links TRBV15 to TRBJ2-1, with 13 bases that match TRBD2. The germline CDR1 and CDR2 sequences are LNHNV and YYDKDF (reference sequence). This CDR3 region has 15 residues. Trimming cost V 4 bases and J 6 bases; bases outside gene matches: 3. The CDR3 here is CATSIGLAGVNEQFF. The CDR3 DNA follows: TGTGCCACCAGCATAGGACTAGCGGGAGTCAATGAGCAGTTCTTC.

The genes are TRBV12-3 or TRBV12-4 and TRBJ1-5; the D gene is possibly TRBD1 (6 bases). V was pared by 6 bases and J by 5 bases, with 11 bases between. CDR3 size: 13 residues. CDR3 residues: CASRGDTYQPQHF. The CDR3 DNA sequence: TGTGCCAGCAGGGGGGACACCTATCAGCCCCAGCATTTT.

The chain joins TRBV2 to TRBJ2-1, with 11 bases fitting TRBD2. J lost 2 bases, V lost 3 bases, and 3 bases had no gene match. The CDR3 is made up of 16 amino acids. CDR1 is SNHLY, CDR2 FYNNEI, per germline. The CDR3 nucleotides read TGTGCCAGCAGTGAGGTAGCGGGAGGGGCCTACAATGAGCAGTTCTTC. Translating gives CASSEVAGGAYNEQFF.

This clone was observed a few times. The chain uses TRBV28 and TRBJ1-2, with D perhaps matching TRBD1 (5 bases). Trimming removed 5 bases at V and 3 bases at J, with 19 bases between. Germline V gives CDR1 MDHEN, CDR2 SYDVKM. The CDR3 contains 16 residues. The CDR3 spells CASSPNRWGSDYGYTF. The CDR3 DNA is TGTGCCAGCAGTCCCAATCGGTGGGGCTCGGACTATGGCTACACCTTC.

The count of this clone is one. The chain carries TRBV5-5 and TRBJ1-1; D not certain. Germline V gives CDR1 SGHKS, CDR2 YYEKEE (reference sequence). V dropped 4 bases and J dropped 5 bases, with 9 bases sitting between them. This CDR3 contains 12 residues. The CDR3 DNA reads TGTGCCAGCAGCGAGGGAAATACTGAAGCTTTCTTT. Its translation: CASSEGNTEAFF.

This clone was recorded once. V usage is TRBV9 and J usage is TRBJ1-1, with 8 bases that match TRBD1. The ends lost 1 base at V and 3 bases at J; junction bases unmatched: 2. CDR3 length equals 14 residues. Per germline, CDR1 SGDLS and CDR2 YYNGEE. The CDR3 nucleotides are TGTGCCAGCAGCGTACAGGGGGCATACACTGAAGCTTTCTTT. Residues: CASSVQGAYTEAFF.

The chain has TRBV14 and TRBJ2-1; the match to TRBD2 covers 10 bases. J gave up 8 bases and V 0 bases, and 4 bases lay outside the gene matches. Germline V gene data show CDR1 as SGHDN and CDR2 as FVKESK. This CDR3 has 15 residues. The CDR3 DNA reads as TGTGCCAGCAGCCAAGAACTAGCGGGAAGGGATGAGCAGTTCTTC. It encodes CASSQELAGRDEQFF.

The chain links TRBV5-4 to TRBJ1-1, with D perhaps matching TRBD1 (6 bases). Germline loops: CDR1 SGHNT, CDR2 YYREEE (reference sequence). The CDR3 runs 14 residues. The V end lost 3 bases, the J end lost 5 bases, and 14 bases lay between the germline ends. CDR3 sequence: CASSYPQGRTEAFF. In nucleotides, the CDR3 is TGTGCCAGCAGCTATCCTCAGGGGCGGACTGAAGCTTTCTTT.

This clone was observed a single time. This chain links TRBV12-3 or TRBV12-4 with TRBJ2-5; D is unclear. Trimming removed 6 bases from V and 1 base from J, with 6 bases in between. This CDR3 is 12 amino acids long. CDR3 sequence: CASRDTQETQYF. The DNA for the CDR3 is TGTGCCAGCAGAGACACCCAAGAGACCCAGTACTTC.

The gene calls are TRBV11-2 and TRBJ1-1, with D possibly TRBD1 on 5 matching bases. The V gene lost 2 bases and the J gene lost 3 bases, with 13 bases spanning the gap. This CDR3 contains 15 residues. Germline V gene sequence: CDR1 SGHAT, CDR2 FQNNGV. The CDR3: CASSLQAGRDTEAFF. The CDR3 DNA is TGTGCCAGCAGCTTACAGGCAGGGCGGGACACTGAAGCTTTCTTT.

The chain is built from TRBV5-1 and TRBJ2-5; tentatively, D is TRBD1 (6 bases). V lost 6 bases and J 5 bases, leaving 20 bases between the germline ends. Germline lookup yields CDR1 SGHRS and CDR2 YFSETQ. The CDR3 sequence is 15 residues long. The chain's CDR3 is CASTLTGRVAETQYF. CDR3 DNA: TGCGCCAGCACGCTGACAGGCAGAGTGGCGGAGACCCAGTACTTC.